This TCR beta chain derives from a study of cytomegalovirus exposure and HLA in healthy donors. General study results and limits: A missense DCLRE1C variant was associated with V- and J-gene trimming of TCR beta chains in a later analysis, and an independent cohort replicated the association.

The PCR ran on 60 Vbeta and 13 Jbeta primers. Produced via immunoSEQ multiplex PCR; TCRdb's table is partial and in-frame only. This table has roughly 150,000 clones, 75% to 90% appearing once. Germline assignment: CDR1 SNHLY and CDR2 FYNNEI. V was clipped by 6 bases and J by 1 base; unmatched bases: 4. CDR3 size: 14 residues. On this clone itself: Its specificity is not known.

Material: PBMCs. The rearrangement uses TRBV2 and TRBJ2-3, with TRBD1 matching over 7 bases. This receptor was obtained from a female donor in good health and CMV-seronegative. DNA of the CDR3: TGTGCCAGCAGGGGGACAGTTCGCACAGATACGCAGTATTTT. It encodes CASRGTVRTDTQYF.